This T cell receptor (beta chain) was documented in a study of blood T cell repertoires in COVID-19. Study information: Samples taken during acute and convalescent COVID-19 were collected in the United States, Italy and Spain. T cells, B-cell-depleted T cells, or PBMCs provided the cDNA or gDNA that served as material.

In the original analysis: The assay estimated nucleated cells by amplifying reference gene primers. TCRdb's copy holds only in-frame clones and misses some; the assay was immunoSEQ multiplex PCR. V and J calls plus clone size are reproduced from that table; the DNA served to infer D and trimming. The sample consists of roughly 270,000 clones, 70% to 90% of them appearing once. CDR1 and CDR2 from the germline V gene are SGHTA and FQGNSA. The CDR3 extends over 12 amino acids. The V end lost 2 bases, the J end lost 6 bases, and 7 bases lay between the germline ends. The sequenced sample was peripheral blood. The chain employs TRBV7-2 and TRBJ1-2; D call uncertain. This receptor was identified in a man between 18 and 35 years old with active or convalescent COVID-19. CDR3 DNA: TGTGCCAGCAGCTTAAACCCAGATGGCTACACCTTC. Encoded protein: CASSLNPDGYTF.